This T cell receptor beta chain appears in the sequencing data of a study of CD8+CD57+ T cells in acquired aplastic anemia. For the study at large: Sorted CD4+ and CD8+ cell DNA averaged approximately 3.2 ug. Mean read depth for CD4+ cells from healthy donors was around 11 million.

CDR3 and TCR beta VDJ profiling relied on a genomic DNA template. TCRdb reprocessed the reads via MiXCR and lists one record per CDR3 protein. Among some 150,000 distinct CDR3 sequences listed, about 40% were seen once. This clonotype was sampled from a human donor in good health, serving as a control. Sequenced input: sorted CD4+, CD8+, or CD8+CD57+ T cells (not recorded which) from PBMCs.

This CDR3 reads CASSYGHEQYF. DNA of the CDR3: TGTGCCAGCAGTTACGGGCACGAGCAGTACTTC. The chain is built from TRBV6-5 and TRBJ2-7; no reliable D call. V lost 2 bases, J lost 5 bases, and 4 bases lay in between. The CDR3 length is 11 residues. CDR1 and CDR2 from the germline V gene are MNHEY and SVGAGI.